The 22 T cell receptor beta chains below all came from one sample that was sequenced in a study of OX40 agonist ivuxolimab in advanced cancers. Generated by immunoSEQ multiplex PCR, the TCRdb table keeps only in-frame clones and is missing some. The table shows some 64,000 clones, with 70% to 90% occurring only once. The sample consisted of CD4+ or CD8+ T cells sorted from blood, taken in a trial of the OX40 agonist ivuxolimab. The source of these receptors is an adult with an advanced solid tumor such as melanoma, head and neck, liver or kidney cancer.

The chain recombines TRBV5-1 with TRBJ1-6; 9 bases line up with TRBD1. V was pared by 4 bases and J by 6 bases, with 5 bases of the junction left unmatched. The V gene's germline CDR1 is SGHRS and CDR2 YFSETQ. CDR3 size: 15 residues. The DNA for the CDR3 is TGCGCCAGCAGCAGGGAACAGGGGGCTAATTCACCCCTCCACTTT. This codes for CASSREQGANSPLHF.

The chain uses TRBV10-1 and TRBJ1-1; no firm D call. The V end lost 5 bases, the J end lost 8 bases, and 6 bases lay between the germline ends. The CDR3 is 10 amino acids. Germline CDR1 reads WNHNN; CDR2 reads SYGVQD (reference sequence). The chain's CDR3 is CASSKVEAFF. The DNA of the CDR3 is TGCGCCAGCAGTAAGGTCGAAGCTTTCTTT.

This chain connects TRBV7-9 to TRBJ1-3; D is perhaps TRBD1 (6 bases). The CDR3 extends over 15 amino acids. The germline CDR1 and CDR2 sequences are SEHNR and FQNEAQ (reference sequence). Trimming took 4 bases from V and 14 from J, leaving 24 bases between them. CDR3 region: CASSSGSARGTHLYF. As DNA, the CDR3 is TGTGCCAGCAGCTCGGGCTCGGCTAGGGGGACCCATTTATATTTT.

The chain links TRBV2 to TRBJ2-6; D is undetermined. The CDR3 covers 14 residues. Germline CDR1 reads SNHLY; CDR2 reads FYNNEI. V was cut by 4 bases and J by 2 bases, with 6 bases left in between. The CDR3 spells CASSGAAGANVLTF. CDR3 DNA sequence: TGTGCCAGCAGTGGGGCAGCTGGGGCCAACGTCCTGACTTTC.

This clone came up once. This chain uses TRBV7-2 with TRBJ2-2; possibly TRBD2 for D (5 bases). Trimming removed 5 bases from V and 5 bases from J, with 18 bases in between. Germline values: CDR1 SGHTA, CDR2 FQGNSA. This CDR3 is built from 16 residues. CDR3 bases: TGTGCCAGCAGCCGCATGATGATTGGAGGTACCGGGGAGCTGTTTTTT. Encoded protein: CASSRMMIGGTGELFF.

This clone has just one count. V usage is TRBV5-4 and J usage is TRBJ1-2, with 8 bases lining up with TRBD1. Germline values: CDR1 SGHNT, CDR2 YYREEE (reference sequence). Trimming took 0 bases from V and 2 from J; bases not matched to a gene: 3. The CDR3 has 15 residues. The CDR3 DNA is TGTGCCAGCAGCTTGGCGCGACAGGGGAACTATGGCTACACCTTC. Translated: CASSLARQGNYGYTF. Full variable domain (rest looked up from reference TRBV5-4 and TRBJ1-2): ETGVTQSPTHLIKTRGQQVTLRCSSQSGHNTVSWYQQALGQGPQFIFQYYREEENGRGNFPPRFSGLQFPNYSSELNVNALELDDSALYLCASSLARQGNYGYTFGSGTRLTVV.

V usage is TRBV7-2 and J usage is TRBJ2-1; 8 bases match TRBD2. The CDR3 is 15 amino acids. The V segment lost 5 bases and the J segment 2 bases; nucleotides outside the gene matches: 5. Germline CDR1 is SGHTA and CDR2 is FQGNSA. CDR3 in amino acids: CASSPPGLAYNEQFF. The CDR3 DNA reads TGTGCCAGCAGCCCTCCGGGACTAGCCTACAATGAGCAGTTCTTC.

This chain joins TRBV4-1 and TRBJ1-6, with 7 bases identical to TRBD1. Germline V lookup: CDR1 MGHRA, CDR2 YSYEKL. The CDR3 runs to 17 residues. J lost 4 bases, V lost 0 bases, and 6 bases had no gene match. This chain's CDR3 is CASSQEGQGGYNSPLHF. Written as DNA, the CDR3 is TGCGCCAGCAGCCAAGAGGGGCAGGGGGGGTATAATTCACCCCTCCACTTT.

The chain couples TRBV2 to TRBJ1-2; no firm D call. This CDR3 comprises 12 residues. CDR1 and CDR2 (germline): SNHLY, FYNNEI. V was trimmed by 1 base and J by 2 bases, leaving 2 bases between them. CDR3 sequence reads: CASSEVNYGYTF. As DNA, the CDR3 is TGTGCCAGCAGTGAAGTAAACTATGGCTACACCTTC.

V usage is TRBV6-1 and J usage is TRBJ2-1; 7 bases are a match to TRBD1. CDR3 length equals 13 residues. The V and J ends lost 8 bases and 5 bases, in that order; junction bases with no gene match: 6. Germline V gene data show CDR1 as MNHNS and CDR2 as SASEGT. This chain's CDR3 is CASSTGSNNEQFF. The CDR3 DNA sequence: TGTGCCAGCTCGACAGGGTCGAACAATGAGCAGTTCTTC.

The chain employs TRBV4-1 and TRBJ2-2, with 9 bases matching TRBD2. Per the germline V gene, CDR1 is MGHRA and CDR2 is YSYEKL. This CDR3 is built from 14 residues. Trimming took 4 bases from V and 6 from J; bases not matched to a gene: 3. This CDR3 reads CASSRGRVAGELFF. The CDR3, as DNA: TGCGCCAGCAGCCGCGGGAGGGTAGCCGGGGAGCTGTTTTTT.

V is TRBV9 and J is TRBJ1-1, with 8 bases matching TRBD1. Germline CDR1 reads SGDLS; CDR2 reads YYNGEE. J was trimmed by 8 bases and V by 6 bases; bases with no gene match: 15. This CDR3 has 15 amino acids. The CDR3 DNA is TGTGCCAGCACCCCCCATCTCAGGGGGCCCTCCGAAGCTTTCTTT. Translation: CASTPHLRGPSEAFF.

This clone was picked up one time. This rearrangement joins TRBV10-3 to TRBJ2-2; tentatively, D is TRBD1 (5 bases). CDR1 is ENHRY, CDR2 SYGVKD, per germline. The CDR3 extends over 17 amino acids. Trimming left V 0 bases short and J 1 base short, with 12 bases between. This chain's CDR3 is CAISESKGRVNTGELFF. The CDR3 DNA reads TGTGCCATCAGTGAGTCTAAGGGCAGGGTGAACACCGGGGAGCTGTTTTTT.

V gene TRBV27 combines with J gene TRBJ2-6; D tentatively fits TRBD1 or TRBD2 (5 bases each). The CDR3 has 14 amino acids. The V gene's germline CDR1 is MNHEY and CDR2 SMNVEV (reference sequence). V was shortened by 3 bases and J by 2 bases, with 5 bases between the two germline ends. The DNA for the CDR3 is TGTGCCAGCAGTTTGGGGGCTGGGGCCAACGTCCTGACTTTC. It encodes CASSLGAGANVLTF. Variable domain in full (rest from reference TRBV27 and TRBJ2-6): EAQVTQNPRYLITVTGKKLTVTCSQNMNHEYMSWYRQDPGLGLRQIYYSMNVEVTDKGDVPEGYKVSRKEKRNFPLILESPSPNQTSLYFCASSLGAGANVLTFGAGSRLTVL.

V gene TRBV4-1 combines with J gene TRBJ1-1; D is ambiguous. This CDR3 spans 14 amino acids. The V and J ends lost 4 bases and 1 base respectively, with 10 bases between them. The germline gives CDR1 MGHRA, CDR2 YSYEKL. The CDR3 DNA reads TGCGCCAGCAGCCGACCGACTGGGAACACTGAAGCTTTCTTT. Its translation: CASSRPTGNTEAFF.

The chain joins TRBV4-2 to TRBJ1-2; a weak D match, TRBD1 (6 bases). The CDR3 sequence is 14 residues long. V was clipped by 1 base and J by 8 bases, with 14 bases between them. CDR1 and CDR2 from the germline V gene are LGHNA and YNFKEQ. The CDR3, as DNA: TGTGCCAGCAGCCAAGTTTCAGGGGCGGAGGGCTACACCTTC. This gives the protein CASSQVSGAEGYTF.

This chain links TRBV14 with TRBJ1-2, with D uncertain. The CDR3 runs 14 residues. V was trimmed by 8 bases and J by 2 bases, leaving 15 bases between them. The germline CDR1 and CDR2 sequences are SGHDN and FVKESK. The CDR3: CASSWAQKNYGYTF. The DNA of the CDR3 is TGTGCCAGCTCCTGGGCCCAGAAGAACTATGGCTACACCTTC.

This clone was counted once. The chain recombines TRBV18 with TRBJ2-5; 7 nucleotides match TRBD1. V trimming: 5 bases; J trimming: 2 bases; junction bases outside the gene matches: 5. The CDR3 totals 14 residues. Germline V CDR1 and CDR2: KGHSH, LQKENI. The CDR3 nucleotides are TGTGCCAGCTCATCCCGGGACAGACAAGAGACCCAGTACTTC. It specifies CASSSRDRQETQYF.

The chain employs TRBV7-2 and TRBJ1-3; the match to TRBD1 covers 9 bases. The V segment lost 3 bases and the J segment 0 bases; nucleotides outside the gene matches: 3. Germline CDR1 is SGHTA and CDR2 is FQGNSA. The length of the CDR3 is 16 residues. Here the CDR3 reads CASSLTGGFSGNTIYF. The CDR3 bases are TGTGCCAGCAGCTTGACAGGGGGGTTCTCTGGAAACACCATATATTTT.

V usage is TRBV4-1 and J usage is TRBJ1-4, with D maybe TRBD1 (5 bases). V lost 5 bases, J lost 8 bases, and 18 bases lay in between. Germline lookup yields CDR1 MGHRA and CDR2 YSYEKL. There are 15 residues in the CDR3. CDR3 in amino acids: CASSVQDPRQEKLFF. The CDR3 DNA is TGCGCCAGCAGCGTACAGGATCCCCGGCAGGAAAAACTGTTTTTT.

The V call is TRBV4-2, the J call TRBJ2-3, with D perhaps TRBD2 (7 bases). CDR1 and CDR2 from the germline V gene are LGHNA and YNFKEQ. The CDR3 is made up of 18 amino acids. Trimming shortened V by 2 bases and J by 2 bases, and 20 bases separated the two germline ends. The CDR3, as DNA: TGTGCCAGCAGCCAAATGGCATCACGGGGGGCCTTCACAGATACGCAGTATTTT. Residues: CASSQMASRGAFTDTQYF.

The CDR3 is CAWSLGGQQFF. The CDR3 nucleotides read TGTGCCTGGAGCCTGGGGGGTCAGCAGTTCTTC. This rearrangement joins TRBV30 to TRBJ2-1; perhaps TRBD2 as D (6 bases). Between the trimmed V and J ends, which lost 3 bases and 11 bases, there was a span of 11 bases. Germline CDR1 is GTSNPN and CDR2 is SVGIG (reference sequence). This CDR3 is built from 11 residues.